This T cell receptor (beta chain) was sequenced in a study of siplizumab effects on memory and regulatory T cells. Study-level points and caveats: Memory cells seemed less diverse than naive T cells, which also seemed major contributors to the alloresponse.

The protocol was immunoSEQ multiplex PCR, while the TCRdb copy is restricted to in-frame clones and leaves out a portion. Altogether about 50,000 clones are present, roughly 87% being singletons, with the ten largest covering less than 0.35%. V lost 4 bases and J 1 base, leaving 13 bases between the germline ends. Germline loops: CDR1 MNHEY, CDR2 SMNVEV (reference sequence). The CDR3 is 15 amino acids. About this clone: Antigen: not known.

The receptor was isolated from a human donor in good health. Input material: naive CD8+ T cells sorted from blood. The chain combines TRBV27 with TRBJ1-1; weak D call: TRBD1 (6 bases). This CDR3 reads CASSSPQGRNTEAFF. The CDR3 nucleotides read TGTGCCAGCAGTTCCCCGCAGGGGAGGAACACTGAAGCTTTCTTT.